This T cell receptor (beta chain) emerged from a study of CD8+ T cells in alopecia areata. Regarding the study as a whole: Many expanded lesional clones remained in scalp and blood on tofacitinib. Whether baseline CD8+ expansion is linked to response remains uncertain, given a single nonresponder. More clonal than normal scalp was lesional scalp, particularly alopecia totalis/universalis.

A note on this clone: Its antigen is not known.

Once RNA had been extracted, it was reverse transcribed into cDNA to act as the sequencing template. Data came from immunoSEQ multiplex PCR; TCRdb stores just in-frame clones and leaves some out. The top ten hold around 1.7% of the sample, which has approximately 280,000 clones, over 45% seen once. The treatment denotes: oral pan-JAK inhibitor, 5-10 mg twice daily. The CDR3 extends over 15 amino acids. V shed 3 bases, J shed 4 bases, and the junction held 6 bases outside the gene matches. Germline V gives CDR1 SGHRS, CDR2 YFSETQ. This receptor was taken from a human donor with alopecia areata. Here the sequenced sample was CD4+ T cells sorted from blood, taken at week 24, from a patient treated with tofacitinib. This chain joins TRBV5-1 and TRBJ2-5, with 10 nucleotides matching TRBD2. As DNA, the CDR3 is TGCGCCAGCAGCTACAGCGGGGGGGCAGCAGAGACCCAGTACTTC. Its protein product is CASSYSGGAAETQYF.